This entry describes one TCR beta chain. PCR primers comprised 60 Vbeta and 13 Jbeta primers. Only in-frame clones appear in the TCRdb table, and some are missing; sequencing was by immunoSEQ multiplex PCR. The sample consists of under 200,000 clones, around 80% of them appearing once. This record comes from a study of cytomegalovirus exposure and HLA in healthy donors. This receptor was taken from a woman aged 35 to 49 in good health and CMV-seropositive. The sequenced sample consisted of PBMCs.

The CDR3 bases are TGTGCCAGCAGTTACTCGGGCAGTCGGGGCTATGGCTACACCTTC. It translates to CASSYSGSRGYGYTF. V gene TRBV6-6 combines with J gene TRBJ1-2; D gene uncertain. Trimming left V 0 bases short and J 4 bases short, with 12 bases between. The V gene's germline CDR1 is MNHNY and CDR2 SVGAGI (reference sequence). The CDR3 length is 15 residues.